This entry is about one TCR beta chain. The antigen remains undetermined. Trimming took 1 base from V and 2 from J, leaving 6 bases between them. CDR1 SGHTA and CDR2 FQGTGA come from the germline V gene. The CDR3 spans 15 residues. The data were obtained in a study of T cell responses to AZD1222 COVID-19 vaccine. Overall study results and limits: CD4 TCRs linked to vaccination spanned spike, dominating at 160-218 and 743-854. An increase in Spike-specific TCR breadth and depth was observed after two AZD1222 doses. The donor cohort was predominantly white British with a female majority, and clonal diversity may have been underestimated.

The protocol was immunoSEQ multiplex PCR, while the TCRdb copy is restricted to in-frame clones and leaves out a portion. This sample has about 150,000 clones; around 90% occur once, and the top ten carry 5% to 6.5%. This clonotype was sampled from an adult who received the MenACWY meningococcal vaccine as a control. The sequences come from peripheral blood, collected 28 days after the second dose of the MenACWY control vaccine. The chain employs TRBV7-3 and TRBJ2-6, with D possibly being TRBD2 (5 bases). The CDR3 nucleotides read TGTGCCAGCAGCTTAAGAGGGCCTGGGGCCAACGTCCTGACTTTC. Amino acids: CASSLRGPGANVLTF.